The source of this T cell receptor (beta chain) is a study of blood T cells in healthy people across ages. This CDR3 region has 16 residues. The germline V gene has CDR1 SGHDT and CDR2 YYEEEE. The V end was cut by 2 bases, the J end by 1 base, with 16 bases between. Turning to this clonotype: The antigen is unknown.

The use of a sample-barcoded 5' primer and a J-beta primer mix characterized a second PCR of roughly 6 to 11 cycles. TCRdb re-analysed the 5' RACE reads in MiXCR, keeping a single row per CDR3 protein. The data show around 800,000 distinct CDR3 sequences, 20% to 30% seen once. Broader study findings: Diversity of TCR beta per million T cells declined in a roughly linear way with age.

These data also featured in a second study, about T cells of mothers and their children.

The chain employs TRBV5-6 and TRBJ2-7, with D perhaps TRBD1 (5 bases). The clonotype comes from a boy under 18 in good health. The sequencing input was blood. For the CDR3, the DNA is TGTGCCAGCAGCTTTTACCTAGACAGTTTGTCCTACGAGCAGTACTTC. Translated, it gives CASSFYLDSLSYEQYF.